This T cell receptor beta chain was retrieved from a study of STAT5B mutations in CD4+ large granular lymphocyte leukemia (dated by TCRdb to between 2021 and 2023). In the study overall: Among the healthy controls, the CDR3 'QG' motif was associated with a particular HLA allele. The study compared the TCRbeta repertoires of patients with CD4+ T-cell large granular lymphocyte leukemia against the TCRbeta repertoires of healthy blood donors. Flow cytometry on FACSCanto II or FACSVerse confirmed that purified fractions exceeded 95% purity among lymphocytes.

The research as a whole found: Enrichment of TRBV06-family usage was observed among the top patient clones (8/27) relative to healthy controls (2/35). The data were not HLA-matched, and the higher clonality in CD4+ T-LGLL than in CD8+ T-LGLL could be due to the relatively small sample size. Each patient's main leukemic clonotypes were private, but around 25% of these clonotypes showed up at low frequency in the non-leukemic repertoires of other patients. Compared with healthy CD4+ repertoires, CD4-sorted patient repertoires appeared more clonal, and this difference remained even after the putative leukemic clones were removed.

As to this clone: Its antigen is not yet known. There are no base qualities to consult, and no much larger clone falls within one base.

The immunoSEQ assay at survey resolution was applied to genomic DNA for sequencing of TCRbeta rearrangements. Turning to the authors' computational methods: In the TCR sequencing data, the lowest productive clonotype frequency that could be detected was 2.59 x 10-5. Only productive TCRbeta rearrangements, defined as complete and in-frame sequences, were included in the analyses. Simpson clonality, calculated in the immunoSEQ Analyzer version 3.0, was used as the measure of sample clonality. Based on frequency, clones were grouped as very rare, small, medium, large (1-20%) or hyperexpanded (>20%). OLGA 1.2.3 estimated generation probabilities, VDJtools produced V-gene circos plots, VDJdb was queried for specificities, and GLIPH identified CDR3 motifs. TCRdb provides this immuneACCESS table in a form limited to in-frame rearrangements. Some clones are lacking; in checked studies, under half of them reflect an unresolved V gene, and why the rest are absent is not known. V, J and clone size were drawn from that table, and D and trimming were deduced from the DNA. Across this sample there are some 30,000 clones, with about 81% seen only once. The ten largest make up around 2.5% of the sample.

The healthy control group was made up of around 40 blood donors, and the Finnish Red Cross blood service supplied their buffy coats. All TCR-sequenced material derived from peripheral blood: patient blood samples and healthy donor buffy coats. Peripheral blood mononuclear cells were isolated by Ficoll-Hypaque gradient centrifugation. CD4+ cells were purified magnetically from the buffy coats of healthy controls. Genomic DNA was extracted using the Gentra Puregene Cell and Tissue kit, and a Qubit 2.0 fluorometer was used to quantify it. Sequences SGHAT (CDR1) and FQNNGV (CDR2) are obtained from the germline V gene. V sheds 5 bases and J sheds 8 bases, leaving 22 bases between their ends. The CDR3 contains 16 residues, cysteine and phenylalanine counted. Kept here is only the CDR3 DNA, which spans 48 bases and is read in frame from base 1.

The sequencing sample was made of CD4+ T cells from blood buffy coats. The chain is encoded by TRBV11-2 joined to TRBJ2-1; TRBD1 is a possible D gene, resting on 6 matching bases. The sequence was collected from a human donor in good health. CDR3 reads: CASSPFGRGNYDEQFF. The nucleotide sequence reads TGTGCCAGCAGCCCGTTTGGAAGGGGGAATTACGATGAGCAGTTCTTC. The entire variable domain, with the stretches around the CDR3 drawn from the reference TRBV11-2 and TRBJ2-1 proteins, is EAGVAQSPRYKIIEKRQSVAFWCNPISGHATLYWYQQILGQGPKLLIQFQNNGVVDDSQLPKDRFSAERLKGVDSTLKIQPAKLEDSAVYLCASSPFGRGNYDEQFFGPGTRLTVL.